This TCR beta chain was observed in a study of human T cells and chemical hapten exposure. Study in general: Per-sample TCR yield variation was attributed mainly to small pooled library volume differences.

Time point described: patch test 3, about 24 weeks after DPC sensitization. Treatment: therapeutic diphenylcyclopropenone sensitization with weekly scalp DPC. Drawing of blood took place ahead of applying each patch test. As the library was built, unique molecular identifiers were attached to individual cDNA molecules. In the original processing: Ranging from roughly 23,224 to 700,000, TCR counts per sample had a median value of around 92,000. TCRdb reanalysed the RACE reads using MiXCR and keeps one entry per CDR3 protein. Clone size and V and J calls follow TCRdb, not the original study. Of roughly 90,000 distinct CDR3 sequences listed, 11% are singletons. The germline V and J ends were trimmed by 0 bases and 6 bases, with 11 bases remaining between them. Germline CDR1 and CDR2: SEHNR and FQNEAQ (reference sequence). The CDR3 runs 14 residues.

The receptor was derived from a woman aged 25 to 39 with alopecia areata. Some clones in this sample may be carry-over from other donors' samples. Here the sequenced sample was whole blood, taken in connection with sensitization to the hapten diphenylcyclopropenone (DPC). This chain links TRBV7-9 with TRBJ2-5, with D perhaps assigned TRBD1 or TRBD2 (5 bases each). CDR3 region: CASSLAGTKQTQYF. As DNA, the CDR3 is TGTGCCAGCAGCTTAGCCGGGACGAAACAGACCCAGTACTTC. Supplemented by reference TRBV7-9 and TRBJ2-5, the full variable domain reads DTGVSQNPRHKITKRGQNVTFRCDPISEHNRLYWYRQTLGQGPEFLTYFQNEAQLEKSRLLSDRFSAERPKGSFSTLEIQRTEQGDSAMYLCASSLAGTKQTQYFGPGTRLLVL.